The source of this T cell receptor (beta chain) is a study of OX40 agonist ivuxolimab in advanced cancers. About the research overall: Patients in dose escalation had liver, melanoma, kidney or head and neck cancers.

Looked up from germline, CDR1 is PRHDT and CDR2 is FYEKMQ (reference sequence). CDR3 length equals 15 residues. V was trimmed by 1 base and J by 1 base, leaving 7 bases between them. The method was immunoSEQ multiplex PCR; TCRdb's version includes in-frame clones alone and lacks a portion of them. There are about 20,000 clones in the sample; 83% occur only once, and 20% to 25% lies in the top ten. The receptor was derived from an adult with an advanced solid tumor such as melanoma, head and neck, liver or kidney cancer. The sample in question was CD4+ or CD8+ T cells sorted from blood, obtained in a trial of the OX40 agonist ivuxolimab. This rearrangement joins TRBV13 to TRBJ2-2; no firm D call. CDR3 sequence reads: CASSLDAVNTGELFF. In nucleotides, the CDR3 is TGTGCCAGCAGCTTAGACGCGGTGAACACCGGGGAGCTGTTTTTT.